A selection of T cell receptor beta chains follows, all from one sample in a study of cytomegalovirus exposure and HLA in healthy donors. The data were produced by immunoSEQ multiplex PCR, yet TCRdb's version contains in-frame clones alone and is incomplete. The table shows over 150,000 clones, with about 96% occurring only once. Sequencing input: PBMCs. The receptors stem from a young woman in good health and CMV-seronegative. Each CDR3 is given with its conserved first and last residue. A D gene is named only where the DNA matches it firmly. Clone size appears in some rows only: once, few, many, or a class for an expanded clone.

clone size,V gene,J gene,D gene,CDR3 DNA,CDR3 protein
once,TRBV2,TRBJ2-7,.,TGTGCCAGCAGTGTTTACTCCTACGAGCAGTACTTC,CASSVYSYEQYF
.,TRBV6-4,TRBJ2-5,TRBD1,TGTGCCAGCAGAAAACAGGGGGCACGGGAGACCCAGTACTTC,CASRKQGARETQYF
.,TRBV9,TRBJ1-1,TRBD1,TGTGCCAGCAGCGTAGGAGGGACAGGGAACACTGAAGCTTTCTTT,CASSVGGTGNTEAFF
.,TRBV5-6,TRBJ2-7,.,TGTGCCAGCACCCTGGGGGGTGGCAGGAGCGGTCGCGAGCAGTACTTC,CASTLGGGRSGREQYF
.,TRBV5-6,TRBJ2-5,TRBD2,TGTGCCAGCAGCTTGACGGGGGGGCGAATATGGGGGGCTGAGACCCAGTACTTC,CASSLTGGRIWGAETQYF
.,TRBV6-4,TRBJ1-3,.,TGTGCCAGCAGTGGCGCGGGCCGTGACCCCTCTGGAAACACCATATATTTT,CASSGAGRDPSGNTIYF
.,TRBV10-3,TRBJ2-7,.,TGTGCCATCAGTGGACCTACTACGGACGAGCAGTACTTC,CAISGPTTDEQYF
.,TRBV2,TRBJ1-1,.,TGTGCCAGCAGAGGTCCGCAGGGTGTTAGATCCACTGAAGCTTTCTTT,CASRGPQGVRSTEAFF
.,TRBV19,TRBJ1-2,TRBD1,TGTGCCAGTACGCTGGGGACAGGGGGCTTTTATGGCTACACCTTC,CASTLGTGGFYGYTF
.,TRBV28,TRBJ1-4,.,TGTGCCAGCAGTTTACTTGACAGAACGGTCGAAAAACTGTTTTTT,CASSLLDRTVEKLFF
.,TRBV7-2,TRBJ2-1,.,TGTGCCAGCAGCCCAAGGGAAGGGGCGTGGAGCTCCTACAATGAGCAGTTCTTC,CASSPREGAWSSYNEQFF
.,TRBV29-1,TRBJ1-1,.,TGCAGCGTTGACCCAGGGCGATCTAAGAACACTGAAGCTTTCTTT,CSVDPGRSKNTEAFF
.,TRBV30,TRBJ1-2,.,TGTGCCTGGAGTTTTCAGGGGAGCGGTGGCTACACCTTC,CAWSFQGSGGYTF
.,TRBV6-1,TRBJ1-1,.,TGTGCCAGCCCTAGCCTTGGATGGAATACTGAAGCTTTCTTT,CASPSLGWNTEAFF
.,TRBV25-1,TRBJ2-7,TRBD1,TGTGCCAGCAGTGGACAGGGCTACGAGCAGTACTTC,CASSGQGYEQYF
.,TRBV7-9,TRBJ2-2,TRBD2,TGTGCCAGCAGCTTAGGACTAGCGGGGAATACCGGGGAGCTGTTTTTT,CASSLGLAGNTGELFF
.,TRBV9,TRBJ1-1,TRBD1,TGTGCCAGCAGCGTGGGGACAGGGACTGAAGCTTTCTTT,CASSVGTGTEAFF
.,TRBV6-4,TRBJ2-1,TRBD2,TGTGCCAGCAGTGACCGTAGCGGGGGGGTAAATGAGCAGTTCTTC,CASSDRSGGVNEQFF
.,TRBV5-4,TRBJ2-6,TRBD1,TGTGCCAGCAGCTTACCGGGACAGGGGGCCTTTGGGGCCAACGTCCTGACTTTC,CASSLPGQGAFGANVLTF
.,TRBV5-1,TRBJ1-6,.,TGCGCCAGCAGCCTAGATATGATGGCCCTCCACTTT,CASSLDMMALHF